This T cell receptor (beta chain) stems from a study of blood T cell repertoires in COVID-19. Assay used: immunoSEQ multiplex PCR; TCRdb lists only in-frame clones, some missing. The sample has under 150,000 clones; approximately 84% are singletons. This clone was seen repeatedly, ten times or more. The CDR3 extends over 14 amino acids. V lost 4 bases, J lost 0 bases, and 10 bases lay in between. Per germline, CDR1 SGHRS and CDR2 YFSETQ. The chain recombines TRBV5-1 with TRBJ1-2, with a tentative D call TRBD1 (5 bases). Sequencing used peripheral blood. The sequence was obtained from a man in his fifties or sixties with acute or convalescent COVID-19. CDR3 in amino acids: CASSPGFANYGYTF. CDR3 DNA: TGCGCCAGCAGCCCAGGGTTCGCTAACTATGGCTACACCTTC.